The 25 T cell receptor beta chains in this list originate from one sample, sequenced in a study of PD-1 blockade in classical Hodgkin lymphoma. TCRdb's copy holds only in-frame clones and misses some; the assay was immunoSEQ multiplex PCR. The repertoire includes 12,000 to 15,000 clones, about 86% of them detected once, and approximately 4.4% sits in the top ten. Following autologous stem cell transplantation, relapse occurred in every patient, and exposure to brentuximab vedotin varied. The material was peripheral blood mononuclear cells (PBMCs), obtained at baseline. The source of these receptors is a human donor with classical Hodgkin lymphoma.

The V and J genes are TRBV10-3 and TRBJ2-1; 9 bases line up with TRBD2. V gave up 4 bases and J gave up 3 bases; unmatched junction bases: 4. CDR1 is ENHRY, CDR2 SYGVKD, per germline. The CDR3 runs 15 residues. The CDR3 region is CAISGRREGYNEQFF. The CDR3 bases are TGTGCCATCAGTGGGCGGCGGGAGGGCTACAATGAGCAGTTCTTC.

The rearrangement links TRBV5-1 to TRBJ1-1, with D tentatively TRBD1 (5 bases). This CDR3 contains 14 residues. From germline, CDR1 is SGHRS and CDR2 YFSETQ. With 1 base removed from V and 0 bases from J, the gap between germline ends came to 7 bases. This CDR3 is CASSLTGMNTEAFF. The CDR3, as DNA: TGCGCCAGCAGCTTGACAGGCATGAACACTGAAGCTTTCTTT.

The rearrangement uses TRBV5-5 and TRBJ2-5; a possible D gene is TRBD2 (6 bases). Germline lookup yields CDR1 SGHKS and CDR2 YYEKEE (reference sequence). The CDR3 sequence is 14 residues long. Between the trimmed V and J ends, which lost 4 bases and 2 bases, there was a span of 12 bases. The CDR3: CASSAGLKQETQYF. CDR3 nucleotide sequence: TGTGCCAGCAGCGCGGGACTGAAACAAGAGACCCAGTACTTC.

CDR3 bases: TGTGCCAGCAGCTTGGCTAGAGGAGGAGATTCACCCCTCCACTTT. Amino acid sequence: CASSLARGGDSPLHF. The J gene is TRBJ1-6, the V gene TRBV5-6; no firm D call. Germline V CDR1 and CDR2: SGHDT, YYEEEE. V was shortened by 0 bases and J by 8 bases, with 12 bases between the two germline ends. This CDR3 comprises 15 residues. The full variable domain, in which reference TRBV5-6 and TRBJ1-6 provide the parts outside the CDR3, is DAGVTQSPTHLIKTRGQQVTLRCSPKSGHDTVSWYQQALGQGPQFIFQYYEEEERQRGNFPDRFSGHQFPNYSSELNVNALLLGDSALYLCASSLARGGDSPLHFGNGTRLTVT.

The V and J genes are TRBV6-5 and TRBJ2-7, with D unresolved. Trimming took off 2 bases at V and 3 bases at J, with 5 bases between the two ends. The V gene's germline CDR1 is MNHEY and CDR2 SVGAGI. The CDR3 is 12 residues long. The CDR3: CASSYEHYEQYF. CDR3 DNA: TGTGCCAGCAGTTACGAACACTACGAGCAGTACTTC.

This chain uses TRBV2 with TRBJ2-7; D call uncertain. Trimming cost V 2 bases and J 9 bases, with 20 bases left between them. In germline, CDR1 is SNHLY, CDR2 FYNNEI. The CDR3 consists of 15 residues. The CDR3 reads CASSEIHKKGFGQYF. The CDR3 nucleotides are TGTGCCAGCAGTGAAATACACAAGAAGGGATTCGGGCAGTACTTC.

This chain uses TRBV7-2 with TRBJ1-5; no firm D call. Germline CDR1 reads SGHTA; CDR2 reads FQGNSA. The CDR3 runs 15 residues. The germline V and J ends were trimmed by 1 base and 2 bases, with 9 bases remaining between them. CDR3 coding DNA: TGTGCCAGCAGCTTAGGCGGTAGGGGCAATCAGCCCCAGCATTTT. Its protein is CASSLGGRGNQPQHF.

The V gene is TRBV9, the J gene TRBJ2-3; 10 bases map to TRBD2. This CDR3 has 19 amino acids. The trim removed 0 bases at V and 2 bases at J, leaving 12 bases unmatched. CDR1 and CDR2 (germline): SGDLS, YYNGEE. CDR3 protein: CASSVASSGGSGYTDTQYF. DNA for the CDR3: TGTGCCAGCAGCGTAGCGTCTAGCGGGGGCTCCGGGTACACAGATACGCAGTATTTT.

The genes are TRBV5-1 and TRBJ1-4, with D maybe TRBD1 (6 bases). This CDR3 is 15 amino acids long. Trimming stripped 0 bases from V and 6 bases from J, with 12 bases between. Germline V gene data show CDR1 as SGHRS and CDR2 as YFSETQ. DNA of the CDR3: TGCGCCAGCAGCTTGGCCCGGGGGCAAGATGAAAAACTGTTTTTT. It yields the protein CASSLARGQDEKLFF.

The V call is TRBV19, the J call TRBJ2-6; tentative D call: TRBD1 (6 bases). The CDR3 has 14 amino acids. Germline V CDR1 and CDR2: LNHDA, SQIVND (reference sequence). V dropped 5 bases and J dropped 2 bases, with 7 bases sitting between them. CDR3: CASSHRAGANVLTF. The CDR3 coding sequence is TGTGCCAGTAGTCACAGGGCTGGGGCCAACGTCCTGACTTTC.

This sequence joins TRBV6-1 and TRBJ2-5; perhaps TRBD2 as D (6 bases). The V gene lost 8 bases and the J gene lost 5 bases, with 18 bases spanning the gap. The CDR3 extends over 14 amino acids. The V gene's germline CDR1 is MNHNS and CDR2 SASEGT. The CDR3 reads CASAGGYNSETQYF. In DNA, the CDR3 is TGTGCCAGCGCCGGGGGATATAATTCGGAGACCCAGTACTTC.

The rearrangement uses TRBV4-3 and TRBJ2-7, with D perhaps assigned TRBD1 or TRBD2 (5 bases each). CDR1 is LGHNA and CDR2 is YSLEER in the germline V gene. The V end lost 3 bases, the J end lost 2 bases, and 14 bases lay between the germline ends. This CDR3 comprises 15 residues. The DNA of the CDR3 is TGCGCCAGCAGCCATTCGCGAGGGGCTGCCTACGAGCAGTACTTC. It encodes CASSHSRGAAYEQYF.

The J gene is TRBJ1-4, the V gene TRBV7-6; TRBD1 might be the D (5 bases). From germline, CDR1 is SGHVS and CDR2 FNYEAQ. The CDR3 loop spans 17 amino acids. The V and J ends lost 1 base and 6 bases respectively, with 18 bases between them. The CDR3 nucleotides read TGTGCCAGCAGCTTAGTTGGGGGGGGATTTGTCGATGAAAAACTGTTTTTT. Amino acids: CASSLVGGGFVDEKLFF.

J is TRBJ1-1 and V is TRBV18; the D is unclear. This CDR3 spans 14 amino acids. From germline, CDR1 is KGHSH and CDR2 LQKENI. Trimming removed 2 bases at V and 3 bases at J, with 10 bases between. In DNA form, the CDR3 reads TGTGCCAGCTCACCAGCTGTGGGTGACACTGAAGCTTTCTTT. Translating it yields CASSPAVGDTEAFF. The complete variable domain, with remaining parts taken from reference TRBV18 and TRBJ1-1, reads NAGVMQNPRHLVRRRGQEARLRCSPMKGHSHVYWYRQLPEEGLKFMVYLQKENIIDESGMPKERFSAEFPKEGPSILRIQQVVRGDSAAYFCASSPAVGDTEAFFGQGTRLTVV.

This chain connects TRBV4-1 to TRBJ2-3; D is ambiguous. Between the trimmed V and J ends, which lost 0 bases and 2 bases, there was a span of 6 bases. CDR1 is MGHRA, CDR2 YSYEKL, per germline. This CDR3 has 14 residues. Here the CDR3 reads CASSQDPLTDTQYF. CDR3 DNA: TGCGCCAGCAGCCAAGACCCCCTCACAGATACGCAGTATTTT.

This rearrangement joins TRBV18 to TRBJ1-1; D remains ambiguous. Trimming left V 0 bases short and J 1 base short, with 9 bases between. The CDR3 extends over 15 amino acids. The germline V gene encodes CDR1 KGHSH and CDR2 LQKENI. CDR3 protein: CASSPPGAGNTEAFF. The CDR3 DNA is TGTGCCAGCTCACCACCGGGCGCAGGGAACACTGAAGCTTTCTTT.

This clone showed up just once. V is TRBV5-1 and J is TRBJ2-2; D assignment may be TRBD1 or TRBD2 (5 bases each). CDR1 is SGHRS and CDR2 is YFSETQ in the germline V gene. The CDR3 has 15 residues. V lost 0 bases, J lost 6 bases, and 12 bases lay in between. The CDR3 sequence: CASSLDRGPAGELFF. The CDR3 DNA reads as TGCGCCAGCAGCTTGGACCGGGGACCGGCCGGGGAGCTGTTTTTT.

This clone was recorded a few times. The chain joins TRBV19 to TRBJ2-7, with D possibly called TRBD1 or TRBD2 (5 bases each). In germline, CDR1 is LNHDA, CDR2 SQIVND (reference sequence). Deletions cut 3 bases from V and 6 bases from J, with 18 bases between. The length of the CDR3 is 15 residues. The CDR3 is CASSIRGPTPSEQYF. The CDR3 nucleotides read TGTGCCAGTAGTATTCGGGGACCCACCCCCTCCGAGCAGTACTTC. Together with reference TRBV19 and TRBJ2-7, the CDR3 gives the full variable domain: DGGITQSPKYLFRKEGQNVTLSCEQNLNHDAMYWYRQDPGQGLRLIYYSQIVNDFQKGDIAEGYSVSREKKESFPLTVTSAQKNPTAFYLCASSIRGPTPSEQYFGPGTRLTVT.

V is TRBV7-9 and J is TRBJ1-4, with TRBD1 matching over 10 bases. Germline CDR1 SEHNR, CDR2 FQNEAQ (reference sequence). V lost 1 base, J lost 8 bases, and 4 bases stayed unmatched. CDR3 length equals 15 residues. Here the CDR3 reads CASSLGTGGAEKLFF. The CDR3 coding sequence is TGTGCCAGCAGCTTAGGGACAGGGGGAGCAGAAAAACTGTTTTTT. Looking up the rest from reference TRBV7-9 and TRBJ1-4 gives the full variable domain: DTGVSQNPRHKITKRGQNVTFRCDPISEHNRLYWYRQTLGQGPEFLTYFQNEAQLEKSRLLSDRFSAERPKGSFSTLEIQRTEQGDSAMYLCASSLGTGGAEKLFFGSGTQLSVL.

This CDR3 reads CASSRVGGELFF. CDR3 nucleotide sequence: TGTGCCAGCAGCCGGGTAGGCGGGGAGCTGTTTTTT. The J gene is TRBJ2-2, the V gene TRBV28; no clear D gene. This CDR3 comprises 12 residues. Germline loops: CDR1 MDHEN, CDR2 SYDVKM. V gave up 6 bases and J gave up 7 bases, with 9 bases separating them.

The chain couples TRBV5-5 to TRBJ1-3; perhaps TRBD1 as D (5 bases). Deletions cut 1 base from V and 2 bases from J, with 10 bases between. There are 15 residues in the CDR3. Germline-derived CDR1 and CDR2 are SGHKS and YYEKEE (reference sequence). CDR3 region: CASSLSMGAGNTIYF. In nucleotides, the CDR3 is TGTGCCAGCAGCTTGTCTATGGGGGCTGGAAACACCATATATTTT.

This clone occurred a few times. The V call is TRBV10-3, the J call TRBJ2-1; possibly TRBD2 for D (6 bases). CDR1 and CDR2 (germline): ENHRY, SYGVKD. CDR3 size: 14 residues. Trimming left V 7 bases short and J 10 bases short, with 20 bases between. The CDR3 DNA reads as TGTGCCATCACCTCCGGGACTGGGGCGAGGGAGCAGTTCTTC. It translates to CAITSGTGAREQFF.

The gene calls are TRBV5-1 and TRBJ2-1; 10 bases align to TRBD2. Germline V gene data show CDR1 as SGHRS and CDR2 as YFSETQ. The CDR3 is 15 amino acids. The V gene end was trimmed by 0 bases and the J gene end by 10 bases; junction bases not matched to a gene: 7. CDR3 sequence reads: CASSLEASGSGEQFF. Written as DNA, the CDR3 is TGCGCCAGCAGCTTGGAAGCTAGCGGGAGCGGAGAGCAGTTCTTC.

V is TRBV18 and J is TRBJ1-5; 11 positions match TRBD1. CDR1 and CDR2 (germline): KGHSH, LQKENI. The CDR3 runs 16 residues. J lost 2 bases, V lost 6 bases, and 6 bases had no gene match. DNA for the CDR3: TGTGCCAGCTCGTCAGGACAGGGGGCAGGCAATCAGCCCCAGCATTTT. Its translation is CASSSGQGAGNQPQHF.

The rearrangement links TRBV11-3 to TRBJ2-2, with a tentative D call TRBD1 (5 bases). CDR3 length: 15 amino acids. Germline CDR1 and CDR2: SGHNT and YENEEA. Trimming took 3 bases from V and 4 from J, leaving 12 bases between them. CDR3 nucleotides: TGTGCCAGCAGCTTTTTCAGGGTTGCCACCGGGGAGCTGTTTTTT. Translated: CASSFFRVATGELFF.